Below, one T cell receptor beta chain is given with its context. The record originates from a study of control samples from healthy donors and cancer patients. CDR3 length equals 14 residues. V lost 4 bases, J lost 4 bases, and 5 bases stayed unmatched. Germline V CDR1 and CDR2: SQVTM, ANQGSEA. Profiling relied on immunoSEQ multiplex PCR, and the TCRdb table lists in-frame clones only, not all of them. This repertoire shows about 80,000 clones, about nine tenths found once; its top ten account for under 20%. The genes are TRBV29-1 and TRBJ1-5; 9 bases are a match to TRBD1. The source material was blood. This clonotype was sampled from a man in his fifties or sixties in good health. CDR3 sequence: CSVGTGEINQPQHF. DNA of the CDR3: TGCAGCGTTGGGACAGGGGAGATTAATCAGCCCCAGCATTTT.